One sample yielded the 26 T cell receptor beta chains listed below, sequenced in a study of cytomegalovirus exposure and HLA in healthy donors. 13 Jbeta primers and 60 Vbeta primers were used for the PCR. Sequencing used immunoSEQ multiplex PCR; TCRdb keeps in-frame clones, though not all of them. The data hold 150,000 to 200,000 clones, with over 60% observed a single time. The sample taken for sequencing was PBMCs. Every receptor here comes from a girl aged 5-17 years in good health and CMV-seronegative.

The rearrangement joins TRBV5-1 to TRBJ1-1; no reliable D call. V lost 2 bases and J lost 4, with 12 bases in between. Germline values: CDR1 SGHRS, CDR2 YFSETQ. This CDR3 region has 14 residues. CDR3 DNA sequence: TGCGCCAGCAGCTTAATAGAGTCAACCACTGAAGCTTTCTTT. Translation gives CASSLIESTTEAFF.

V gene TRBV4-1 combines with J gene TRBJ2-7, with a possible D match to TRBD1 (5 bases). Deletions cut 4 bases from V and 0 bases from J, with 16 bases between. The CDR3 consists of 16 residues. Germline CDR1 MGHRA, CDR2 YSYEKL. Here the CDR3 reads CASSPQDQITSYEQYF. DNA for the CDR3: TGCGCCAGCAGCCCACAGGACCAAATCACCTCCTACGAGCAGTACTTC.

Of note for this clone: One junction end does not reproduce the germline sequence, and a read error may be involved. The chain recombines TRBV4-1 with TRBJ1-1, with no clear D. This CDR3 spans 14 amino acids. Germline CDR1 is MGHRA and CDR2 is YSYEKL. DNA for the CDR3: TGCGCCAGCAGCCAATCCGACCCGAACACTAAAGCTTTCTTT. Its translation: CASSQSDPNTKAFF.

This clone was observed once. V is TRBV6-5 and J is TRBJ1-6; 8 positions match TRBD1. V was clipped by 5 bases and J by 9 bases; unmatched bases: 9. Germline CDR1 MNHEY, CDR2 SVGAGI. This CDR3 has 15 amino acids. The CDR3 region is CASSGTGVVGSPLHF. The CDR3 bases are TGTGCCAGCAGTGGGACAGGTGTCGTGGGTTCACCCCTCCACTTT.

J is TRBJ2-7 and V is TRBV2; D not resolved. Trimming pared 3 bases from V and 6 bases from J, leaving 6 bases between. There are 11 residues in the CDR3. In germline, CDR1 is SNHLY, CDR2 FYNNEI. This CDR3 reads CASSDTIEQYF. The CDR3 DNA follows: TGTGCCAGCAGTGATACAATCGAGCAGTACTTC.

Concerning this clone itself: This sample also contains other DNA sequences that code for the same CDR3. The chain joins TRBV6-1 to TRBJ1-5; 7 positions agree with TRBD1. Germline V gene lookup returns CDR1 MNHNS and CDR2 SASEGT. V trimming: 0 bases; J trimming: 7 bases; junction bases outside the gene matches: 6. The CDR3 covers 15 residues. This CDR3 reads CASSEAGGVGQPQHF. CDR3 nucleotide sequence: TGTGCCAGCAGTGAAGCAGGGGGCGTCGGACAGCCCCAGCATTTT.

The V call is TRBV27, the J call TRBJ1-5; D remains ambiguous. Trimming shortened V by 0 bases and J by 5 bases, and 11 bases separated the two germline ends. This CDR3 has 15 amino acids. Germline assignment: CDR1 MNHEY and CDR2 SMNVEV (reference sequence). Here the CDR3 reads CASSLSEGPDQPQHF. In DNA form, the CDR3 reads TGTGCCAGCAGTTTATCGGAGGGCCCGGATCAGCCCCAGCATTTT.

This clone showed up just a few times. The V call is TRBV7-6, the J call TRBJ2-7; possible D gene TRBD2, 5 bases. Per the germline V gene, CDR1 is SGHVS and CDR2 is FNYEAQ. CDR3 length: 14 residues. Deletions cut 5 bases from V and 3 bases from J, with 14 bases between. The CDR3 region has the DNA TGTGCCAGCAGCCCGGGTGGGAGATACTACGAGCAGTACTTC. Translation gives CASSPGGRYYEQYF.

The gene calls are TRBV2 and TRBJ2-1; 7 positions match TRBD2. The germline V gene encodes CDR1 SNHLY and CDR2 FYNNEI. The CDR3 is 14 residues long. The V gene end was trimmed by 8 bases and the J gene end by 0 bases; junction bases not matched to a gene: 4. This CDR3 reads CASEGGSSYNEQFF. The CDR3 DNA follows: TGTGCCAGCGAAGGCGGGAGCTCCTACAATGAGCAGTTCTTC.

The chain is built from TRBV6-1 and TRBJ2-5; 8 positions match TRBD2. Trimming cost V 8 bases and J 4 bases; bases outside gene matches: 9. Germline V gene sequence: CDR1 MNHNS, CDR2 SASEGT. The CDR3 is 14 amino acids. CDR3 nucleotides: TGTGCCAGCCTCCGGAGGGCGGGGGGAGAGACCCAGTACTTC. It specifies CASLRRAGGETQYF.

This chain uses TRBV5-6 with TRBJ1-2; weak D call: TRBD1 (6 bases). V lost 4 bases and J 0 bases, leaving 16 bases between the germline ends. The germline gives CDR1 SGHDT, CDR2 YYEEEE. CDR3 length: 16 residues. As DNA, the CDR3 is TGTGCCAGCAGCCCGGGGGGGGCCCCACCTAACTATGGCTACACCTTC. This translates into CASSPGGAPPNYGYTF.

J is TRBJ2-7 and V is TRBV5-6; D not resolved. The V gene's germline CDR1 is SGHDT and CDR2 YYEEEE. The CDR3 sequence is 15 residues long. V lost 5 bases and J 2 bases, leaving 17 bases between the germline ends. CDR3 nucleotide sequence: TGTGCCAGCAGTTACCGGAGTGAGTGGGCCTACGAGCAGTACTTC. Protein product: CASSYRSEWAYEQYF.

The chain combines TRBV27 with TRBJ1-6; a weak D match, TRBD1 (6 bases). Germline-derived CDR1 and CDR2 are MNHEY and SMNVEV (reference sequence). The CDR3 runs 15 residues. Trimming removed 5 bases at V and 6 bases at J, with 14 bases between. CDR3 residues: CASSARGAGNSPLHF. In DNA form, the CDR3 reads TGTGCCAGCAGTGCCAGGGGCGCTGGTAATTCACCCCTCCACTTT.

The chain combines TRBV5-8 with TRBJ1-5; D may be TRBD1 (5 bases). The V end was cut by 0 bases, the J end by 1 base, with 11 bases between. This CDR3 is 16 amino acids long. CDR1 SGHTS and CDR2 YDEGEE come from the germline V gene. The CDR3 here is CASSLGGVWSNQPQHF. CDR3 in DNA: TGTGCCAGCAGCTTGGGGGGGGTTTGGAGCAATCAGCCCCAGCATTTT.

This clone was found a few times. V gene TRBV29-1 combines with J gene TRBJ1-2; D call uncertain. The CDR3 is made up of 14 amino acids. V was cut by 0 bases and J by 4 bases, with 12 bases left in between. Germline V lookup: CDR1 SQVTM, CDR2 ANQGSEA. The CDR3 is CSVEDLRNRYGYTF. CDR3 coding DNA: TGCAGCGTTGAAGATCTGAGGAACCGCTATGGCTACACCTTC.

The chain couples TRBV30 to TRBJ2-3; 8 bases agree with TRBD2. Unmatched junction bases numbered 3, after V lost 4 bases and J lost 3 bases. The CDR3 sequence is 13 residues long. The germline CDR1 and CDR2 sequences are GTSNPN and SVGIG (reference sequence). CDR3 in DNA: TGTGCCTGGACGCGGGGGGCAACAGATACGCAGTATTTT. Translated, it gives CAWTRGATDTQYF.

The rearrangement uses TRBV5-4 and TRBJ2-7; D is possibly TRBD2 (5 bases). The CDR3 has 15 amino acids. V was shortened by 6 bases and J by 1 base, with 17 bases between the two germline ends. The germline V gene has CDR1 SGHNT and CDR2 YYREEE (reference sequence). CDR3 sequence reads: CASTFSGTPSYEQYF. In nucleotides, the CDR3 is TGTGCCAGCACCTTCAGCGGTACCCCTTCCTACGAGCAGTACTTC.

The J gene is TRBJ2-7, the V gene TRBV6-5; TRBD1 matches 7 bases. The CDR3 has 14 residues. CDR1 MNHEY and CDR2 SVGAGI come from the germline V gene. Losses at the gene ends were 5 bases for V and 1 base for J; bases not matched to a gene: 5. CDR3 DNA: TGTGCCAGCAGTAATCGGGACAGATCCTACGAGCAGTACTTC. Translated, it gives CASSNRDRSYEQYF.

As regards this clone: Other DNA variants within this sample encode the same CDR3. The V call is TRBV29-1, the J call TRBJ2-1; 9 nucleotides line up with TRBD1. The CDR3 length is 11 residues. The germline V gene has CDR1 SQVTM and CDR2 ANQGSEA. V trimming: 7 bases; J trimming: 9 bases; junction bases outside the gene matches: 4. CDR3 bases: TGCAGCGCACGGACAGGGGTTGAGCAGTTCTTC. Encoded protein: CSARTGVEQFF.

This chain links TRBV7-3 with TRBJ2-1; D perhaps matches TRBD2 (5 bases). Germline V gives CDR1 SGHTA, CDR2 FQGTGA. This CDR3 comprises 14 residues. The germline V and J ends were trimmed by 3 bases and 5 bases, with 11 bases remaining between them. The CDR3 DNA reads as TGTGCCAGCAGCTTTTCTTACGGGGACAATGAGCAGTTCTTC. Translated: CASSFSYGDNEQFF.

V usage is TRBV5-1 and J usage is TRBJ1-1; D call uncertain. V shed 3 bases and J shed 2 bases, with 2 bases lying between them. CDR1 is SGHRS, CDR2 YFSETQ, per germline. The CDR3 has 11 residues. CDR3: CASSSNTEAFF. The CDR3 DNA reads TGCGCCAGCAGCTCTAACACTGAAGCTTTCTTT.

This clone has more than one count but fewer than ten. The CDR3 loop is CASRSPGLRASGELFF. DNA of the CDR3: TGTGCCAGCAGGTCACCGGGACTCAGGGCATCCGGGGAGCTGTTTTTT. The chain combines TRBV11-2 with TRBJ2-2, with D possibly matching TRBD2 (6 bases). This CDR3 is 16 amino acids long. Germline loops: CDR1 SGHAT, CDR2 FQNNGV. V was clipped by 6 bases and J by 6 bases, with 20 bases between them.

The CDR3 reads CASSHQGSARNEQFF. In nucleotides, the CDR3 is TGTGCCAGCAGCCACCAGGGCTCCGCCCGCAATGAGCAGTTCTTC. The chain is built from TRBV6-6 and TRBJ2-1, with D maybe TRBD1 (5 bases). The V end lost 6 bases, the J end lost 6 bases, and 18 bases lay between the germline ends. The CDR3 contains 15 residues. Germline V CDR1 and CDR2: MNHNY, SVGAGI (reference sequence).

The chain has TRBV5-1 and TRBJ2-1; 10 positions match TRBD2. The CDR3 is 18 amino acids. V was pared by 0 bases and J by 4 bases, with 10 bases of the junction left unmatched. Germline V gene data show CDR1 as SGHRS and CDR2 as YFSETQ. This CDR3 is CASSLAPSGGSLYNEQFF. In DNA, the CDR3 is TGCGCCAGCAGCTTGGCCCCTAGCGGGGGCTCGTTATACAATGAGCAGTTCTTC.

The J gene is TRBJ1-1, the V gene TRBV28; TRBD1 is a possible D gene (6 bases). The V and J ends lost 5 bases and 2 bases respectively, with 12 bases between them. CDR1 and CDR2 (germline): MDHEN, SYDVKM. The CDR3 totals 14 residues. CDR3 residues: CASSEQGGNTEAFF. CDR3 DNA: TGTGCCAGCAGTGAACAGGGTGGAAACACTGAAGCTTTCTTT. Full variable domain (remainder filled in from reference TRBV28 and TRBJ1-1): DVKVTQSSRYLVKRTGEKVFLECVQDMDHENMFWYRQDPGLGLRLIYFSYDVKMKEKGDIPEGYSVSREKKERFSLILESASTNQTSMYLCASSEQGGNTEAFFGQGTRLTVV.

CDR3 sequence (DNA): TGTGCCAGCAGCTTATCCCCCGCCGGGGGGACCCAGTACTTC. It encodes CASSLSPAGGTQYF. J is TRBJ2-5 and V is TRBV11-1; D is perhaps TRBD2 (6 bases). Germline-derived CDR1 and CDR2 are SGHAT and FQDESV (reference sequence). Trimming pared 2 bases from V and 7 bases from J, leaving 14 bases between. The CDR3 has 14 residues.